A selection of T cell receptor beta chains follows, all from one sample in a study of cytomegalovirus exposure and HLA in healthy donors. Using immunoSEQ multiplex PCR, the repertoire was profiled, and TCRdb retains in-frame clones only, with some absent. Of over 50,000 clones in the sample, about 76% are singletons; the top ten hold approximately 2.3%. Sequencing was done on a sample of PBMCs. The source is a female donor in good health and CMV-seronegative. Both conserved end residues are part of each CDR3. A D gene is named only where the DNA matches it firmly. Clone size is given for some rows only: seen once, a few or many times, or a class if the clone is expanded.

V,D,J,size,CDR3,DNA
TRBV5-4,NA,TRBJ2-1,few,CASSLSGGNYNEQFF,TGTGCCAGCAGCTTGTCAGGAGGAAACTACAATGAGCAGTTCTTC
TRBV11-1,TRBD1,TRBJ2-7,NA,CASSPRTGNYEQYF,TGTGCCAGCAGCCCAAGGACAGGGAACTACGAGCAGTACTTC
TRBV7-2,NA,TRBJ1-2,NA,CASSLDWGQSYGYTF,TGTGCCAGCAGCTTAGATTGGGGGCAGAGCTATGGCTACACCTTC
TRBV14,TRBD2,TRBJ2-7,few,CASFPGLAGSYEQYF,TGTGCCAGCTTCCCCGGACTAGCGGGGTCCTACGAGCAGTACTTC
TRBV5-6,NA,TRBJ1-2,NA,CASNLGPSGVSYYGYTF,TGTGCCAGCAACCTTGGCCCGTCAGGCGTTTCCTACTATGGCTACACCTTC
TRBV11-2,NA,TRBJ2-7,NA,CASSLVRVPYEQYF,TGTGCCAGCAGCTTAGTCAGGGTCCCCTACGAGCAGTACTTC
TRBV4-1,NA,TRBJ1-4,once,CASSLGVINEKLFF,TGCGCCAGCAGCCTCGGGGTAATCAATGAAAAACTGTTTTTT
TRBV2,TRBD1,TRBJ1-1,NA,CASSRDRARTEAFF,TGTGCCAGCAGTCGTGACAGGGCTCGCACTGAAGCTTTCTTT
TRBV5-6,NA,TRBJ2-7,NA,CASSLGGASGEQYF,TGTGCCAGCAGCTTGGGGGGGGCTAGCGGCGAGCAGTACTTC
TRBV13,TRBD1,TRBJ2-3,NA,CASSTHRGIGTDTQYF,TGTGCCAGCAGCACCCACAGGGGGATCGGTACAGATACGCAGTATTTT
TRBV2,NA,TRBJ2-2,NA,CASKAWGRDTGELFF,TGTGCCAGCAAAGCATGGGGGCGGGACACCGGGGAGCTGTTTTTT
TRBV18,NA,TRBJ1-2,NA,CASSPTSGYGYTF,TGTGCCAGCTCGCCGACGTCGGGCTATGGCTACACCTTC
TRBV27,NA,TRBJ2-1,NA,CASSRQYTRNNEQFF,TGTGCCAGCAGTCGCCAATACACTAGAAACAATGAGCAGTTCTTC
TRBV9,NA,TRBJ2-2,NA,CASKRSETNTGELFF,TGTGCCAGCAAAAGAAGCGAGACCAACACCGGGGAGCTGTTTTTT
TRBV27,NA,TRBJ1-1,NA,CASSLRGEGTEAFF,TGTGCCAGCAGTTTACGGGGGGAGGGGACTGAAGCTTTCTTT
TRBV11-2,NA,TRBJ2-7,NA,CASSLTGGLSYEQYF,TGTGCCAGCAGCTTGACGGGGGGCCTATCCTACGAGCAGTACTTC
TRBV7-9,NA,TRBJ2-2,few,CASSHPHAGPNTGELFF,TGTGCCAGCAGCCACCCTCATGCAGGGCCGAACACCGGGGAGCTGTTTTTT
TRBV5-1,TRBD2,TRBJ2-7,NA,CASSFGTSGNEQYF,TGCGCCAGCAGCTTTGGGACTAGCGGGAACGAGCAGTACTTC
TRBV19,NA,TRBJ2-3,NA,CASSIRVGDTQYF,TGTGCCAGTAGTATCCGGGTGGGAGATACGCAGTATTTT
TRBV6-5,TRBD1,TRBJ2-7,NA,CASSSLGQVSYEQYF,TGTGCCAGCAGTTCATTGGGACAGGTTTCCTACGAGCAGTACTTC
TRBV5-1,NA,TRBJ1-4,NA,CASSFSESNEKLFF,TGCGCCAGCAGCTTTTCCGAGTCTAATGAAAAACTGTTTTTT
TRBV7-2,NA,TRBJ2-3,NA,CASSLAGGLVTDTQYF,TGTGCCAGCAGCTTAGCGGGGGGGCTCGTCACAGATACGCAGTATTTT
TRBV11-2,NA,TRBJ2-3,NA,CASTRALASADTQYF,TGTGCCAGCACACGTGCGCTAGCTTCGGCAGATACGCAGTATTTT
TRBV7-9,TRBD1,TRBJ1-2,NA,CASSLPGTGTKTSYGYTF,TGTGCCAGCAGCTTACCCGGGACAGGGACCAAGACGAGCTATGGCTACACCTTC
TRBV29-1,TRBD2,TRBJ2-7,NA,CSVARREWYEQYF,TGCAGCGTTGCACGGCGGGAGTGGTACGAGCAGTACTTC
TRBV5-1,NA,TRBJ2-3,NA,CASAGPLSTDTQYF,TGCGCCAGCGCGGGGCCGTTAAGCACAGATACGCAGTATTTT
TRBV2,TRBD2,TRBJ2-7,few,CASTSGSLSYEQYF,TGTGCCAGCACCAGCGGGAGTCTCTCCTACGAGCAGTACTTC
TRBV2,NA,TRBJ1-4,NA,CASSERRGEKLFF,TGTGCCAGCAGTGAGAGACGGGGTGAAAAACTGTTTTTT
TRBV7-8,NA,TRBJ2-5,NA,CASSPAGEHETQYF,TGTGCCAGCAGCCCCGCGGGTGAACACGAGACCCAGTACTTC
TRBV9,NA,TRBJ1-4,NA,CASSVRSGNEKLFF,TGTGCCAGCAGCGTTCGGTCGGGGAATGAAAAACTGTTTTTT
TRBV2,NA,TRBJ1-1,NA,CASRWSGAEAFF,TGTGCCAGCAGGTGGTCCGGGGCTGAAGCTTTCTTT
TRBV6-5,TRBD1,TRBJ2-7,NA,CASRPGPGGTGEQYF,TGTGCCAGCAGGCCCGGCCCAGGGGGAACAGGGGAGCAGTACTTC
TRBV4-1,NA,TRBJ2-3,few,CASSQDPRGGGDTQYF,TGCGCCAGCAGCCAAGATCCGAGGGGGGGCGGAGATACGCAGTATTTT
TRBV28,TRBD1,TRBJ2-1,NA,CASRPATGTGAIEEQFF,TGTGCCAGCAGACCCGCAACCGGGACAGGGGCGATTGAGGAGCAGTTCTTC
TRBV28,TRBD1,TRBJ2-7,NA,CASSSFHLTGWGEQYF,TGTGCCAGCAGTTCATTCCACCTGACAGGGTGGGGCGAGCAGTACTTC
TRBV7-2,NA,TRBJ2-7,NA,CASSPTPTLYEQYF,TGTGCCAGCAGCCCGACACCAACCCTTTACGAGCAGTACTTC
TRBV5-1,TRBD1,TRBJ1-5,once,CASSLTGGLNQPQHF,TGCGCCAGCAGCTTGACAGGGGGCCTCAATCAGCCCCAGCATTTT
TRBV5-3,TRBD2,TRBJ2-3,NA,CARSFVRRGGTDTQYF,TGTGCCAGAAGCTTCGTTAGGCGGGGGGGCACAGATACGCAGTATTTT
TRBV4-3,NA,TRBJ1-2,NA,CASSQEKQSFYGYTF,TGCGCCAGCAGCCAAGAGAAACAGAGCTTCTATGGCTACACCTTC
TRBV30,TRBD1,TRBJ1-1,NA,CAAGAGQGATEAFF,TGTGCCGCTGGGGCGGGACAGGGGGCGACTGAAGCTTTCTTT
TRBV11-3,NA,TRBJ2-1,NA,CASSPTRGPYNEQFF,TGTGCCAGCAGCCCTACCAGGGGACCCTACAATGAGCAGTTCTTC
TRBV6-4,TRBD2,TRBJ2-3,once,CASSDSPAGGTDTQYF,TGTGCCAGCAGTGACTCACCAGCGGGGGGCACAGATACGCAGTATTTT
TRBV5-7,TRBD2,TRBJ2-7,NA,CASSFFKRGAMGFEQYF,TGTGCCAGCAGCTTTTTTAAGCGGGGGGCCATGGGCTTCGAGCAGTACTTC
TRBV27,TRBD1,TRBJ1-2,NA,CASSPDRKNYGYTF,TGTGCCAGCAGTCCGGACAGGAAGAACTATGGCTACACCTTC
TRBV28,TRBD1,TRBJ2-7,NA,CASSSGTEIYEQYF,TGTGCCAGCAGTTCCGGGACAGAAATTTACGAGCAGTACTTC
TRBV2,NA,TRBJ1-1,NA,CASSDLLNTEAFF,TGTGCCAGCAGTGATCTCTTGAACACTGAAGCTTTCTTT
TRBV27,NA,TRBJ1-5,NA,CASSLKGLRSNQPQHF,TGTGCCAGCAGTTTAAAGGGGCTTAGGAGCAATCAGCCCCAGCATTTT
TRBV18,TRBD2,TRBJ2-1,NA,CASSGTSGTNEQFF,TGTGCCAGCTCCGGGACTAGCGGGACGAATGAGCAGTTCTTC
TRBV27,NA,TRBJ2-2,few,CASSRGQNTGELFF,TGTGCCAGCAGTCGTGGACAAAACACCGGGGAGCTGTTTTTT
TRBV18,NA,TRBJ1-6,NA,CASSPSLGGAVGDSPLHF,TGTGCCAGCTCACCCAGCCTGGGGGGGGCAGTCGGTGATTCACCCCTCCACTTT
TRBV2,NA,TRBJ2-5,NA,CASSSETQYF,TGTGCCAGTAGCTCGGAGACCCAGTACTTC
TRBV10-3,TRBD1,TRBJ1-2,NA,CAISEGQGNGYTF,TGTGCCATCAGTGAAGGACAGGGAAATGGCTACACCTTC
TRBV7-9,TRBD2,TRBJ2-3,NA,CASSLSGGADTQYF,TGTGCCAGCAGCTTAAGCGGGGGGGCAGATACGCAGTATTTT
TRBV5-1,TRBD1,TRBJ2-7,NA,CASSPGQTYEQYF,TGCGCCAGCAGCCCGGGACAGACATACGAGCAGTACTTC
TRBV5-6,TRBD1,TRBJ1-1,NA,CASSYGTGPWAFF,TGTGCCAGCAGCTATGGGACAGGCCCCTGGGCTTTCTTT
TRBV10-3,TRBD1,TRBJ2-3,NA,CAISDRVADTQYF,TGTGCCATCAGCGACAGGGTGGCAGATACGCAGTATTTT
TRBV6-1,NA,TRBJ1-5,NA,CASSENSRAGWYNQPQHF,TGTGCCAGCAGTGAAAATAGTAGGGCGGGGTGGTACAATCAGCCCCAGCATTTT
TRBV2,NA,TRBJ2-1,NA,CASSPYSHDGQFF,TGTGCCAGCAGCCCCTATAGCCACGATGGGCAGTTCTTC
TRBV14,NA,TRBJ2-3,once,CASSQGVGGTDTQYF,TGTGCCAGCAGCCAAGGGGTGGGAGGCACAGATACGCAGTATTTT